These 16 T cell receptor beta chains originate from one sample sequenced in a study of control samples from healthy donors and cancer patients. Sequenced by immunoSEQ multiplex PCR; TCRdb stores in-frame clones only, minus some. Of approximately 210,000 clones in the sample, about 90% were seen once. Sequencing used blood. These receptors all stem from a man between 25 and 39 years old in good health.

The chain is built from TRBV19 and TRBJ2-7; D perhaps matches TRBD1 (7 bases). CDR3 length equals 14 residues. The V gene's germline CDR1 is LNHDA and CDR2 SQIVND (reference sequence). V was clipped by 4 bases and J by 8 bases, with 18 bases between them. In DNA form, the CDR3 reads TGTGCCAGTAGTACCCCAGGGGGGACAAAGAAGCAGTACTTC. It yields the protein CASSTPGGTKKQYF.

The CDR3 DNA reads TGTGCCAGCAGCGGTTCTAGAGATAGCGGGGGGGCCGTGGAGCTGTTTTTT. Protein: CASSGSRDSGGAVELFF. V gene TRBV9 combines with J gene TRBJ2-2, with 11 nucleotides matching TRBD2. Germline V gene data show CDR1 as SGDLS and CDR2 as YYNGEE. The CDR3 sequence is 17 residues long. The J segment lost 10 bases and the V segment lost 3 bases, leaving 14 bases of the junction unmatched.

The rearrangement joins TRBV9 to TRBJ1-1; 7 positions match TRBD1. Germline V CDR1 and CDR2: SGDLS, YYNGEE. The CDR3 consists of 15 residues. J lost 3 bases, V lost 0 bases, and 5 bases had no gene match. The CDR3 region is CASSVGPTGDTEAFF. The CDR3, as DNA: TGTGCCAGCAGCGTAGGGCCTACAGGGGACACTGAAGCTTTCTTT.

This chain uses TRBV28 with TRBJ1-4; D unresolved. The germline CDR1 and CDR2 sequences are MDHEN and SYDVKM. There are 15 residues in the CDR3. V was trimmed by 3 bases and J by 0 bases, leaving 8 bases between them. CDR3 residues: CASSLYSATNEKLFF. The CDR3 nucleotides are TGTGCCAGCAGTTTGTACAGTGCAACTAATGAAAAACTGTTTTTT.

This clone was recorded only once. The rearrangement joins TRBV25-1 to TRBJ2-7; D gene unclear. Deletions cut 1 base from V and 1 base from J, with 8 bases between. Germline CDR1 reads MGHDK; CDR2 reads SYGVNS. The CDR3 runs to 14 residues. The CDR3 DNA follows: TGTGCCAGCAGTGAATTTACGGAATCCTACGAGCAGTACTTC. It specifies CASSEFTESYEQYF.

This clone was picked up one time. The V gene is TRBV30, the J gene TRBJ2-5; no definite D call. The CDR3 runs 13 residues. The germline gives CDR1 GTSNPN, CDR2 SVGIG (reference sequence). The ends were cut back, 1 base at V and 4 bases at J, with 10 bases in the middle. This chain's CDR3 is CAWSGSARETQYF. CDR3 nucleotide sequence: TGTGCCTGGAGTGGGAGCGCGCGAGAGACCCAGTACTTC. The full variable domain, its missing parts supplied by reference TRBV30 and TRBJ2-5, is SQTIHQWPATLVQPVGSPLSLECTVEGTSNPNLYWYRQAAGRGLQLLFYSVGIGQISSEVPQNLSASRPQDRQFILSSKKLLLSDSGFYLCAWSGSARETQYFGPGTRLLVL.

The V gene is TRBV10-3, the J gene TRBJ1-6; no reliable D call. The CDR3 has 12 residues. Germline V gene data show CDR1 as ENHRY and CDR2 as SYGVKD. Trimming stripped 3 bases from V and 9 bases from J, with 6 bases between. CDR3 loop: CAISELSSPLHF. The CDR3 DNA reads as TGTGCCATCAGTGAACTTAGTTCACCCCTCCACTTT.

This clone was picked up a small number of times. The V and J genes are TRBV19 and TRBJ1-1; D is uncertain. Trimming took 7 bases from V and 8 from J, leaving 11 bases between them. In germline, CDR1 is LNHDA, CDR2 SQIVND (reference sequence). This CDR3 spans 11 amino acids. The CDR3 protein is CASMRWREAFF. In DNA form, the CDR3 reads TGTGCCAGTATGAGATGGAGGGAAGCTTTCTTT. Full variable domain (remainder filled in from reference TRBV19 and TRBJ1-1): DGGITQSPKYLFRKEGQNVTLSCEQNLNHDAMYWYRQDPGQGLRLIYYSQIVNDFQKGDIAEGYSVSREKKESFPLTVTSAQKNPTAFYLCASMRWREAFFGQGTRLTVV.

The chain is built from TRBV19 and TRBJ1-5; possibly TRBD1 for D (6 bases). V was cut by 5 bases and J by 4 bases, with 12 bases left in between. The CDR3 consists of 14 residues. Germline V gene lookup returns CDR1 LNHDA and CDR2 SQIVND (reference sequence). The CDR3 nucleotides read TGTGCCAGTAGTCCGGACAGACGGAATCAGCCCCAGCATTTT. Protein product: CASSPDRRNQPQHF. The variable domain in full, with the rest retrieved from reference TRBV19 and TRBJ1-5, is DGGITQSPKYLFRKEGQNVTLSCEQNLNHDAMYWYRQDPGQGLRLIYYSQIVNDFQKGDIAEGYSVSREKKESFPLTVTSAQKNPTAFYLCASSPDRRNQPQHFGDGTRLSIL.

About this clone itself: Other DNA sequences from this sample encode an identical CDR3 as well. The gene calls are TRBV9 and TRBJ2-7; TRBD2 is a possible D gene (6 bases). Between the trimmed V and J ends, which lost 0 bases and 2 bases, there was a span of 9 bases. This CDR3 has 14 residues. Germline V gene data show CDR1 as SGDLS and CDR2 as YYNGEE. Here the CDR3 reads CASSVGGGTYEQYF. CDR3 coding DNA: TGTGCCAGCAGCGTAGGTGGGGGGACCTACGAGCAGTACTTC.

The rearrangement uses TRBV4-1 and TRBJ1-5; D might be TRBD1 (5 bases). CDR1 and CDR2 (germline): MGHRA, YSYEKL. The CDR3 is made up of 14 amino acids. V was trimmed by 0 bases and J by 9 bases, leaving 12 bases between them. The DNA for the CDR3 is TGCGCCAGCAGCCAAGAGGAGGGGACCTGGCCCCAGCATTTT. It is translated as CASSQEEGTWPQHF.

The chain joins TRBV29-1 to TRBJ2-7, with D maybe TRBD2 (7 bases). The CDR3 is 13 residues long. Germline V gives CDR1 SQVTM, CDR2 ANQGSEA. Between the trimmed V and J ends, which lost 4 bases and 2 bases, there was a span of 12 bases. The CDR3 DNA follows: TGCAGCGTTGCCCGCGGGGGCGCCTACGAGCAGTACTTC. Translation gives CSVARGGAYEQYF.

The count of this clone is one. This sequence joins TRBV29-1 and TRBJ1-1; 10 nucleotides align to TRBD1. The CDR3 runs to 14 residues. V gave up 6 bases and J gave up 2 bases; unmatched junction bases: 6. Germline V gene lookup returns CDR1 SQVTM and CDR2 ANQGSEA. The CDR3: CSVKTGGANTEAFF. CDR3 DNA: TGCAGCGTGAAGACAGGGGGCGCAAACACTGAAGCTTTCTTT.

V gene TRBV4-1 combines with J gene TRBJ2-7; either TRBD1 or TRBD2 may supply D (6 bases each). The CDR3 runs 15 residues. CDR1 is MGHRA, CDR2 YSYEKL, per germline. V was pared by 0 bases and J by 5 bases, with 14 bases between. In DNA form, the CDR3 reads TGCGCCAGCAGCCAAGAGTCGGCAGGGGAGGACGAGCAGTACTTC. It specifies CASSQESAGEDEQYF.

This chain connects TRBV24-1 to TRBJ1-2, with 7 bases identical to TRBD1. The germline CDR1 and CDR2 sequences are KGHDR and SFDVKD. The CDR3 consists of 13 residues. V was pared by 2 bases and J by 8 bases, with 4 bases of the junction left unmatched. CDR3 region: CATSDYRGSGYTF. The DNA of the CDR3 is TGTGCCACCAGTGATTACAGGGGAAGCGGCTACACCTTC.

The chain links TRBV29-1 to TRBJ1-2; weak D call: TRBD1 (6 bases). Germline V gene lookup returns CDR1 SQVTM and CDR2 ANQGSEA. The CDR3 covers 13 residues. The V and J ends lost 5 bases and 0 bases respectively, with 10 bases between them. CDR3 sequence (DNA): TGCAGCGTTTCAGGGGTAACTAACTATGGCTACACCTTC. Translating gives CSVSGVTNYGYTF.